The rows below give T cell receptor beta chains drawn from one sample of a study of regulatory T cells in long-lasting Graves disease. In TCRdb, the multiplex PCR reads were re-called with MiXCR into one record per CDR3 protein. The sample lists approximately 470,000 distinct CDR3 sequences; less than 25% were seen once. The material sequenced was peripheral blood mononuclear cells (PBMCs), taken when the disease was refractory, from a patient treated with antithyroid drugs. Receptor source: a female donor with Graves disease. The CDR3 runs from the conserved cysteine through the conserved F or W. Fields, in order: clone size, V gene, D gene, J gene, CDR3 DNA, CDR3 protein. D genes are given only for firm matches. A clone size is listed for some rows: how often the clone was seen (once, few, many), or a class if it is expanded.

many	TRBV10-3	TRBD2	TRBJ2-7	TGTGCCATCAAACTAGCGGGTTCCTACGAGCAGTACTTC	CAIKLAGSYEQYF
few	TRBV18	.	TRBJ2-7	TGTGCCAGCTCACCAGGGGGATATGCCTACGAGCAGTACTTC	CASSPGGYAYEQYF
.	TRBV28	TRBD1	TRBJ2-3	TGTGCCAGCAGGCTGGGACAGGGGCAAGATACGCAGTATTTT	CASRLGQGQDTQYF
many	TRBV7-2	TRBD1	TRBJ2-5	TGTGCCAGCAGCAGACAGGGCAACTGGGAGACCCAGTACTTC	CASSRQGNWETQYF
few	TRBV5-5	TRBD2	TRBJ2-7	TGTGCCAGCAGCTTGGGACAACTAGCGGGAGTTGCCTACGAGCAGTACTTC	CASSLGQLAGVAYEQYF
.	TRBV27	.	TRBJ1-3	TGTGCCAGCAGTTTATCAATGGGCTCTGGAAACACCATATATTTT	CASSLSMGSGNTIYF
.	TRBV28	TRBD1	TRBJ2-1	TGTGCCAGCAGTCCTATGGACAGGGGGAACTACAATGAGCAGTTCTTC	CASSPMDRGNYNEQFF
many	TRBV27	.	TRBJ1-6	TGTGCCAGCAGTTTATACCCGATAAATTCACCCCTCCACTTT	CASSLYPINSPLHF
.	TRBV30	.	TRBJ2-2	TGTGCCTGGAGTGAGAGCGGGTACACCGGGGAGCTGTTTTTT	CAWSESGYTGELFF
.	TRBV28	TRBD2	TRBJ2-1	TGTGCCAGCAGTTTATGGGGGGGGACCTACAATGAGCAGTTCTTC	CASSLWGGTYNEQFF
.	TRBV29-1	.	TRBJ2-5	TGCAGCGTTGAGGGTGAGGACCAAGAGACCCAGTACTTC	CSVEGEDQETQYF
many	TRBV7-2	.	TRBJ1-2	TGTGCCAGCAGCTTAGCGGTCACGCTCGGCCCAATAAGTGGCTACACCTTC	CASSLAVTLGPISGYTF
many	TRBV11-2	TRBD2	TRBJ2-7	TGTGCCAGCAGCCCGTCCCATCTAGCGGGGTCCTACGAGCAGTACTTC	CASSPSHLAGSYEQYF
.	TRBV6-5	.	TRBJ2-3	TGTGCCAGCAGTTACGCCCTCAGGGGAGGGGAGGGAGATACGCAGTATTTT	CASSYALRGGEGDTQYF
few	TRBV30	.	TRBJ2-3	TGTGCCTGGAGTCCTCGGACGAGAGATACGCAGTATTTT	CAWSPRTRDTQYF
few	TRBV7-9	TRBD1	TRBJ1-4	TGTGCCAGCAGCTTAATTCCGGGACAGGGGGCGTCCACAACTAATGAAAAACTGTTTTTT	CASSLIPGQGASTTNEKLFF
.	TRBV30	.	TRBJ2-7	TGTGCCTGGAAAGATCGGGGCAGTGGTTTCTACGAGCAGTACTTC	CAWKDRGSGFYEQYF
few	TRBV7-9	.	TRBJ2-7	TGTGCCAGCACCCCAACCCTCCAGCCCTACGAGCAGTACTTC	CASTPTLQPYEQYF
.	TRBV27	.	TRBJ2-7	TGTGCCAGCAGCCCAGGGAGCGGACTCCCCTCACGGCAGTACTTC	CASSPGSGLPSRQYF
many	TRBV29-1	.	TRBJ1-1	TGCAGCGTTGAAGGTCAGGGGATGGCGGCTGAAGCTTTCTTT	CSVEGQGMAAEAFF
few	TRBV5-1	.	TRBJ2-7	TGCGCCAGCAGCCCCCTTTCTGTAACAGCCTACGAGCAGTACTTC	CASSPLSVTAYEQYF
many	TRBV6-1	.	TRBJ2-7	TGTGCCAGCAGTGAAGGGCATACCTACGAGCAGTACTTC	CASSEGHTYEQYF
few	TRBV7-9	.	TRBJ2-2	TGTGCCAGCAGCTTTTACGGGGTCGAGAACACCGGGGAGCTGTTTTTT	CASSFYGVENTGELFF
many	TRBV30	TRBD1	TRBJ1-6	TGTGCCTGGGTCGGACAGGGGAGTCCAAATTCACCCCTCCACTTT	CAWVGQGSPNSPLHF
.	TRBV7-2	TRBD1	TRBJ2-7	TGTGCCAGCAGCAAGCGTAACCCCCAGGGGGCACAGTCCTACGAGCAGTACTTC	CASSKRNPQGAQSYEQYF
.	TRBV7-9	TRBD2	TRBJ2-3	TGTGCCAGCAGCTACGGACTAGCGGGAGCAGATACGCAGTATTTT	CASSYGLAGADTQYF
.	TRBV7-6	.	TRBJ2-7	TGTGCCAGCAGCCCCGAAAATAGCTACACCCCCTACGAGCAGTACTTC	CASSPENSYTPYEQYF
many	TRBV9	TRBD1	TRBJ2-5	TGTGCCAGCGGACAGGGTCCGGGGACCCAGTACTTC	CASGQGPGTQYF
few	TRBV5-1	.	TRBJ2-7	TGCGCCAGCTATACGGTGGCCTACGAGCAGTACTTC	CASYTVAYEQYF
many	TRBV20-1	TRBD2	TRBJ2-7	TGCAGTGCTAGAGTGGTTCGCGGGAGTCGGGACGAGCAGTACTTC	CSARVVRGSRDEQYF
.	TRBV7-8	.	TRBJ2-7	TGTGCCAGCAGCTTAGGTTCTCGGCTGACTGCCTACGAGCAGTACTTC	CASSLGSRLTAYEQYF
many	TRBV2	.	TRBJ1-1	TGTGCCAGCAGTGCAGGGGCGAACACTGAAGCTTTCTTT	CASSAGANTEAFF
many	TRBV7-9	.	TRBJ2-5	TGTGCCAGCAGCTTGGGACACTCAAGGATCCAAGAGACCCAGTACTTC	CASSLGHSRIQETQYF